This TCR beta chain was identified during a study of beta chain features in type 1 diabetes. The table lists this clone with a few counts. The CDR3 spans 12 residues. Trimming cost V 4 bases and J 5 bases, with 8 bases left between them. CDR1 is SGHTA and CDR2 is FQGNSA in the germline V gene. CD4+ cells of the naive, central memory, regulatory and stem cell-like memory types were sorted via CD45RO/CCR7/CD25/CD127/CD95/CD27. Of the isolated RNA, all was reverse transcribed, and so the sequenced material was expressed TCRB transcripts. Profiling relied on immunoSEQ multiplex PCR, and the TCRdb table lists in-frame clones only, not all of them. The repertoire holds around 150,000 clones, with roughly 8% as singletons.

The TCR was taken from a man between 18 and 29 years old in good health. The specimen was central memory CD4+ T cells from blood. The chain recombines TRBV7-2 with TRBJ1-1; D is uncertain. In nucleotides, the CDR3 is TGTGCCAGCAGCTATATGCAGACTGAAGCTTTCTTT. It is translated as CASSYMQTEAFF.